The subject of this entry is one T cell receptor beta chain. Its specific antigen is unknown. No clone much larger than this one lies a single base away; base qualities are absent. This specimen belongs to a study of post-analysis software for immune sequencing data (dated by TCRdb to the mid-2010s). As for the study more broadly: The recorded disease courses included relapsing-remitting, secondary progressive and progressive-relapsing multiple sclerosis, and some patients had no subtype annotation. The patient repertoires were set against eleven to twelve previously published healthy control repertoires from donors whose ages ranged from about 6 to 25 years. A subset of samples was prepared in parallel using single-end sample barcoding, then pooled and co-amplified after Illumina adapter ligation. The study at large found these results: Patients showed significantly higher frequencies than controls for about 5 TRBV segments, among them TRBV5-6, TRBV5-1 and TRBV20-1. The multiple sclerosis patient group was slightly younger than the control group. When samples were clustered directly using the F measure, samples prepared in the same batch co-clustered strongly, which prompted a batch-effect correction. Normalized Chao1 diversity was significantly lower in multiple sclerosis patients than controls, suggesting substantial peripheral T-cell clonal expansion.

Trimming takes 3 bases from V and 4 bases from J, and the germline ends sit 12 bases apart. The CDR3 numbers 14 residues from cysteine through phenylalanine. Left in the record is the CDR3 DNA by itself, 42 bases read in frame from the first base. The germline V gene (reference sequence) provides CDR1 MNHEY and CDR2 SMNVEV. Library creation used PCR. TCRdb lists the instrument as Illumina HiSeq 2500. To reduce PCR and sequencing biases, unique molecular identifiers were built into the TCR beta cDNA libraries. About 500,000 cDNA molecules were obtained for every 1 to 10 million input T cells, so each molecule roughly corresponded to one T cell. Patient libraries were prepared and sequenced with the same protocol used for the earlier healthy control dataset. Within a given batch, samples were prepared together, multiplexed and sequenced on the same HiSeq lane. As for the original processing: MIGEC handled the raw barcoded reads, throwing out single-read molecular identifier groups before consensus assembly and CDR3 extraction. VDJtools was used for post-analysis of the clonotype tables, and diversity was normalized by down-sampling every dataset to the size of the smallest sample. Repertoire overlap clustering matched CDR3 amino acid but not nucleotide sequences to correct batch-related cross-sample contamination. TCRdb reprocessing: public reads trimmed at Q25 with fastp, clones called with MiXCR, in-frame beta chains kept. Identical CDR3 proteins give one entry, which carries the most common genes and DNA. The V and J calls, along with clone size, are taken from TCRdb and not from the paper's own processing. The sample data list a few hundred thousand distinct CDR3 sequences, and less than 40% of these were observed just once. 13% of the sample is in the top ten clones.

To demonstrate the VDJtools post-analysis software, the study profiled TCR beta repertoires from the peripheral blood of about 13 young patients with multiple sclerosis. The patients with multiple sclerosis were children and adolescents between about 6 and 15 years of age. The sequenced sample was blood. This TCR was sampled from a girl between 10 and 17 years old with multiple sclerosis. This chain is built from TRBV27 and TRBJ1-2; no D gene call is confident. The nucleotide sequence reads TGTGCCAGCAGTTTTGTCGGCAGCGGCTATGGCTACACCTTC. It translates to CASSFVGSGYGYTF.